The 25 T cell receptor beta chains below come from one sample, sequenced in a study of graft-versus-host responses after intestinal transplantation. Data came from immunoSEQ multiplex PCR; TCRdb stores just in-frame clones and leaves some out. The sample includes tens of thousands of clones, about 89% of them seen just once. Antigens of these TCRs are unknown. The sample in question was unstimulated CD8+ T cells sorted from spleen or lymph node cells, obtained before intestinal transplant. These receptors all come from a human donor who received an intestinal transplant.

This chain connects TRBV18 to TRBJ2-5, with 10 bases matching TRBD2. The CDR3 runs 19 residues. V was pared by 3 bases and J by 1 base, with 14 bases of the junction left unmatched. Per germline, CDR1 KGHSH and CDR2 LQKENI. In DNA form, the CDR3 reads TGTGCCAGCTCACCTAGCGGCGCTAGCGGGAGTCCCTCCCAAGAGACCCAGTACTTC. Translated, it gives CASSPSGASGSPSQETQYF.

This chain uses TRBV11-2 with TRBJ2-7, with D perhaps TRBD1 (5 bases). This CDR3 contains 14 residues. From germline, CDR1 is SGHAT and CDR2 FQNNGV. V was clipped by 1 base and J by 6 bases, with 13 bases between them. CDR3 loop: CASSLGGGRREQYF. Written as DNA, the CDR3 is TGTGCCAGCAGCTTAGGGGGCGGCCGACGCGAGCAGTACTTC. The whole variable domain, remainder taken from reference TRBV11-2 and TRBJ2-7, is EAGVAQSPRYKIIEKRQSVAFWCNPISGHATLYWYQQILGQGPKLLIQFQNNGVVDDSQLPKDRFSAERLKGVDSTLKIQPAKLEDSAVYLCASSLGGGRREQYFGPGTRLTVT.

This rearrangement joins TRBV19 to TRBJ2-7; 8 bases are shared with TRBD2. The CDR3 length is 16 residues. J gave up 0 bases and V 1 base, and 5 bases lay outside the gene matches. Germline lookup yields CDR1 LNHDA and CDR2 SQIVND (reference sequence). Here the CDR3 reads CASSIAGGESSYEQYF. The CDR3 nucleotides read TGTGCCAGTAGTATAGCCGGGGGGGAGAGCTCCTACGAGCAGTACTTC.

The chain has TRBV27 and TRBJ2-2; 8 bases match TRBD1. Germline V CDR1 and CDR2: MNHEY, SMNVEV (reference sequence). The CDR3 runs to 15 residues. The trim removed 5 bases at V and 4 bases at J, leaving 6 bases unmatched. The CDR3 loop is CASSPSGTGTGELFF. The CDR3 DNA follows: TGTGCCAGCAGTCCCTCCGGGACAGGCACCGGGGAGCTGTTTTTT.

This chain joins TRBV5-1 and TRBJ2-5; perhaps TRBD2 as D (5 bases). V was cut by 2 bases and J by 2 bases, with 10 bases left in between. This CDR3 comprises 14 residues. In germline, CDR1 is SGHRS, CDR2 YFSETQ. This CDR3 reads CASSLTGYQETQYF. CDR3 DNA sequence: TGCGCCAGCAGCTTAACGGGGTATCAAGAGACCCAGTACTTC.

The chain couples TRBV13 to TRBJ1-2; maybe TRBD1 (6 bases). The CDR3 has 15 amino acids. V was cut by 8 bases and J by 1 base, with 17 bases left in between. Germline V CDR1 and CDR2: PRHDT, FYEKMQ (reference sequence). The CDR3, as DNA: TGTGCCAGCGGTTCTGGGGGCACCTATAACTATGGCTACACCTTC. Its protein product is CASGSGGTYNYGYTF.

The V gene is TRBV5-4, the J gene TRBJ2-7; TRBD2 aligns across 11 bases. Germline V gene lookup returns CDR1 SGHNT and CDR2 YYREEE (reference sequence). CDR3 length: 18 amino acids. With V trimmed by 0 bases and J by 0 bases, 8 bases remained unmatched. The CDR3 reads CASSLGGIAGGPSYEQYF. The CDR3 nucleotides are TGTGCCAGCAGCTTGGGGGGGATAGCGGGAGGGCCCTCCTACGAGCAGTACTTC.

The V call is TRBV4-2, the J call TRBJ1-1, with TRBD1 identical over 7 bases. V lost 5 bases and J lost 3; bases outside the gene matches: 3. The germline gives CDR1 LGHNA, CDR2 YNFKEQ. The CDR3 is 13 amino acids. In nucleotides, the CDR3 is TGTGCCAGCAGCGCCACAGGGGACACTGAAGCTTTCTTT. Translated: CASSATGDTEAFF.

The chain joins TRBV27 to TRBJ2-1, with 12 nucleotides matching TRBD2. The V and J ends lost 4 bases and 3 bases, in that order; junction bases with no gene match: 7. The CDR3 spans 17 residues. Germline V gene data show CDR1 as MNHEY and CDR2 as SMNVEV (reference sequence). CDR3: CASSWTSGAFFYNEQFF. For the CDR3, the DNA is TGTGCCAGCAGTTGGACTAGCGGGGCCTTCTTCTACAATGAGCAGTTCTTC.

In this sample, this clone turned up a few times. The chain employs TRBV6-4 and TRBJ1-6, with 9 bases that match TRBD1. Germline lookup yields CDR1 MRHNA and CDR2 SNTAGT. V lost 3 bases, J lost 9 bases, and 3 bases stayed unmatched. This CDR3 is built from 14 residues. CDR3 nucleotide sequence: TGTGCCAGCAGTGAGGACAGGGGTGCTTCACCCCTCCACTTT. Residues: CASSEDRGASPLHF.

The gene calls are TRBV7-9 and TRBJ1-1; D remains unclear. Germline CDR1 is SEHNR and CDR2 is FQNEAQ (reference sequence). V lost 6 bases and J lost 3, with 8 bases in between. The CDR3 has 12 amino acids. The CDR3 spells CASRFGDTEAFF. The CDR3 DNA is TGTGCCAGCAGGTTCGGGGACACTGAAGCTTTCTTT.

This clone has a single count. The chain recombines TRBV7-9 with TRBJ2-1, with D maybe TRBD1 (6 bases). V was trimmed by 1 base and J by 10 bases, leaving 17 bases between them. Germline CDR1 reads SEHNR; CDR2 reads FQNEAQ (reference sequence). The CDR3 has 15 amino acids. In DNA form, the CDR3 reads TGTGCCAGCAGCTTAGGAGGACAGTCCCTCGACGAGCAGTTCTTC. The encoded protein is CASSLGGQSLDEQFF.

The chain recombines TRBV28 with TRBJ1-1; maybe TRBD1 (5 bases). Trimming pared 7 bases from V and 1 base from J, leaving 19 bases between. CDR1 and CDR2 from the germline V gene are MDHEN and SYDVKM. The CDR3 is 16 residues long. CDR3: CASIPLPAGPNTEAFF. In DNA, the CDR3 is TGTGCCAGCATCCCCCTGCCCGCAGGGCCGAACACTGAAGCTTTCTTT.

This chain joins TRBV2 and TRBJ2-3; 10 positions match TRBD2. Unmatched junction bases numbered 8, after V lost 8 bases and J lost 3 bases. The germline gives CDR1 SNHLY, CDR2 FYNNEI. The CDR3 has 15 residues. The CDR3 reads CASGISGRWTDTQYF. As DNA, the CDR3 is TGTGCCAGCGGGATTAGCGGGAGGTGGACAGATACGCAGTATTTT.

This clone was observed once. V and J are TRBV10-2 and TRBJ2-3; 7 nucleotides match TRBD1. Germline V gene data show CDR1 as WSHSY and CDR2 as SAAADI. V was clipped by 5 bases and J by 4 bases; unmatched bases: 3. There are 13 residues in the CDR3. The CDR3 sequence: CASSPTGPDTQYF. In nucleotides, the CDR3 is TGCGCCAGCAGTCCGACAGGGCCAGATACGCAGTATTTT.

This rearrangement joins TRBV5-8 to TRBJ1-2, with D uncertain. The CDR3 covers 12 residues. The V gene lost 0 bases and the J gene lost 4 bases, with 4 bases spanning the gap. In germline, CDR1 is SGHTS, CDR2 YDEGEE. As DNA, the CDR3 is TGTGCCAGCAGCTTGGGTAGCTATGGCTACACCTTC. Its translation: CASSLGSYGYTF.

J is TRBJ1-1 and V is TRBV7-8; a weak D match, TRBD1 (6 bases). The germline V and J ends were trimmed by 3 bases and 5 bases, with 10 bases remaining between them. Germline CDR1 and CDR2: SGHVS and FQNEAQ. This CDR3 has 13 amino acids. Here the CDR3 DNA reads TGTGCCAGCAGCTTCCCAGGGGAGACTGAAGCTTTCTTT. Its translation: CASSFPGETEAFF.

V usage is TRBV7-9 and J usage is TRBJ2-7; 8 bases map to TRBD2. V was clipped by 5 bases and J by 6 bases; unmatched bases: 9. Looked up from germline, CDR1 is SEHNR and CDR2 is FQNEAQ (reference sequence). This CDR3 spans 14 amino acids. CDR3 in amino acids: CASSPRPRGGEQYF. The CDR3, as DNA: TGTGCCAGCAGCCCGAGGCCACGGGGGGGCGAGCAGTACTTC. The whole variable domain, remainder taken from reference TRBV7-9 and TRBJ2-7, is DTGVSQNPRHKITKRGQNVTFRCDPISEHNRLYWYRQTLGQGPEFLTYFQNEAQLEKSRLLSDRFSAERPKGSFSTLEIQRTEQGDSAMYLCASSPRPRGGEQYFGPGTRLTVT.

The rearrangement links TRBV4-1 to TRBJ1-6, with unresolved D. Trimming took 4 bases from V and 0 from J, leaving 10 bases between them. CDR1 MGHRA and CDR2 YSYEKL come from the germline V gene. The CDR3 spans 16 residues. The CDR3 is CASSLRRSSYNSPLHF. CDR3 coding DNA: TGCGCCAGCAGCCTTCGTCGGAGCTCCTATAATTCACCCCTCCACTTT.

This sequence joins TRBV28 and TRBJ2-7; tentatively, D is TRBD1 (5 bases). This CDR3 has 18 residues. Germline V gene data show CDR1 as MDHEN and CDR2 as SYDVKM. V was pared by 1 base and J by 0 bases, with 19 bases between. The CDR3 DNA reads TGTGCCAGCAGTTTATCGACGTCGGACACGATCTTCTCCTACGAGCAGTACTTC. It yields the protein CASSLSTSDTIFSYEQYF.

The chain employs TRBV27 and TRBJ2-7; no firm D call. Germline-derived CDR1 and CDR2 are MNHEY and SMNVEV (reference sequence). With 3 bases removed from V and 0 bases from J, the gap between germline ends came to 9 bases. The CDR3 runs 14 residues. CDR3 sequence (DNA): TGTGCCAGCAGTTTTGGAAGGAGCTCCTACGAGCAGTACTTC. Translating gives CASSFGRSSYEQYF.

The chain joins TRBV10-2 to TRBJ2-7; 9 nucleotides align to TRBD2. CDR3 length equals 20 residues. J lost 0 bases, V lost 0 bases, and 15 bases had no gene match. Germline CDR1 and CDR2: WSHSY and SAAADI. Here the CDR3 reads CASSESKIVTSGLSSYEQYF. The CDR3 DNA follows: TGCGCCAGCAGTGAGTCGAAAATTGTGACTAGCGGCCTGAGCTCCTACGAGCAGTACTTC.

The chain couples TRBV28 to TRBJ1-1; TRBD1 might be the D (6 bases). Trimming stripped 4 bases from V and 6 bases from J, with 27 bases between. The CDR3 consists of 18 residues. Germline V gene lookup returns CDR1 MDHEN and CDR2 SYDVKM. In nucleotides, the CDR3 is TGTGCCAGCAGTTATTGGGCGCAAGGGGACACCCGACTCGCTGAAGCTTTCTTT. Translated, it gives CASSYWAQGDTRLAEAFF.

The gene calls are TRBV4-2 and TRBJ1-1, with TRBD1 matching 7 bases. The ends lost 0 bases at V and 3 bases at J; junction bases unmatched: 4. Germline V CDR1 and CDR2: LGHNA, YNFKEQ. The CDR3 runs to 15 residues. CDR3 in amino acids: CASSQERGLDTEAFF. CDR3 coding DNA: TGTGCCAGCAGCCAAGAGAGGGGGCTTGACACTGAAGCTTTCTTT.

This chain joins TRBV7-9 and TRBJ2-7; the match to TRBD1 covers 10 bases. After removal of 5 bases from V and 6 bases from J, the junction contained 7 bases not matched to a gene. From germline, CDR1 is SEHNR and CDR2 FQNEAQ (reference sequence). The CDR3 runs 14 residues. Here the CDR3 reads CASSKRDRGREQYF. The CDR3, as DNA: TGTGCCAGCAGCAAAAGGGACAGGGGTCGCGAGCAGTACTTC.